The T cell receptor (beta chain) under discussion was sequenced for a study of T cells expressing NK-cell markers. Study overall: It was sorted CD3+CD56-NKG2C+, CD3+CD56+NKG2C- and CD3+CD56+NKG2C+ T cells that provided the TCR beta repertoires.

No DNA is given; TCRdb re-called the 5' RACE reads and lists each CDR3 protein once. This sample carries about 260,000 distinct CDR3 sequences, with about 4% going to the ten biggest clones. The CDR3 spans 14 residues. CDR1 and CDR2 (germline): SGHRS, YFSETQ. Study outcomes and limitations: Unclear, still, was the HCMV specificity of the expanded NKG2C+ T cell clones.

As to this clonotype: Its antigen is currently unknown.

What was sequenced was blood T cells: a sorted CD56 or NKG2C T cell subset, CD4+ or CD8+ T cells, or bulk PBMC T cells (not recorded which). The J gene is TRBJ2-6, the V gene TRBV5-1. This TCR derives from a woman between 18 and 70 years old in good health. This CDR3 reads CASGDLSGANVLTF.